The next 8 T cell receptor beta chains were all read from a single sample in a study of blood T cell repertoires in COVID-19. TCRdb's table, derived via immunoSEQ multiplex PCR, lists solely in-frame clones and lacks some. The sample shows about 270,000 clones, around 89% of them seen only once. Sequencing input: PBMCs or T cells enriched from blood (not recorded which). The source of these receptors is a woman aged 18-35 years who had recovered from COVID-19.

The chain uses TRBV29-1 and TRBJ2-7; the match to TRBD1 covers 11 bases. The junction had 7 bases not matched to a gene; V was cut back by 7 bases and J by 5 bases. Germline CDR1 is SQVTM and CDR2 is ANQGSEA. The CDR3 consists of 13 residues. The CDR3 sequence is CSAVGTGGHEQYF. The CDR3 DNA follows: TGCAGCGCTGTAGGGACAGGGGGACACGAGCAGTACTTC.

This chain uses TRBV5-4 with TRBJ1-5, with D possibly TRBD1 on 5 matching bases. V lost 0 bases to trimming and J lost 3 bases, with 7 bases between them. CDR3 size: 14 residues. Germline CDR1 and CDR2: SGHNT and YYREEE (reference sequence). CDR3 loop: CASSLEGNNQPQHF. Here the CDR3 DNA reads TGTGCCAGCAGCTTGGAGGGGAACAATCAGCCCCAGCATTTT. Full variable domain (outside the CDR3, taken from reference TRBV5-4 and TRBJ1-5): ETGVTQSPTHLIKTRGQQVTLRCSSQSGHNTVSWYQQALGQGPQFIFQYYREEENGRGNFPPRFSGLQFPNYSSELNVNALELDDSALYLCASSLEGNNQPQHFGDGTRLSIL.

A word on this clone: Different DNA sequences within this sample yield the same CDR3. The V and J genes are TRBV12-3 or TRBV12-4 and TRBJ1-2; D might be TRBD1 (6 bases). The CDR3 has 13 amino acids. V shed 5 bases and J shed 2 bases, with 9 bases lying between them. The CDR3 DNA follows: TGTGCCAGCAGTCCTACAGGGAACTATGGCTACACCTTC. Protein sequence: CASSPTGNYGYTF.

This clone was seen a single time. Other DNA sequences within the sample encode an identical CDR3. The V call is TRBV5-1, the J call TRBJ1-1; 7 nucleotides agree with TRBD1. CDR1 and CDR2 (germline): SGHRS, YFSETQ. The CDR3 extends over 14 amino acids. The ends lost 2 bases at V and 0 bases at J; junction bases unmatched: 1. CDR3 nucleotides: TGCGCCAGCAGCTTACAGGGGATGAACACTGAAGCTTTCTTT. It yields the protein CASSLQGMNTEAFF.

The V gene is TRBV3-1 (or the pseudogene TRBV3-2), the J gene TRBJ1-5; 7 nucleotides match TRBD1. Germline V gene sequence: CDR1 LGHDT, CDR2 YNNKEL (reference sequence). V was clipped by 2 bases and J by 2 bases; unmatched bases: 9. CDR3 length: 17 amino acids. The CDR3 here is CASSQSKQGIGNQPQHF. In DNA form, the CDR3 reads TGTGCCAGCAGCCAATCTAAACAGGGGATTGGCAATCAGCCCCAGCATTTT.

This chain links TRBV11-2 with TRBJ1-6; 9 bases map to TRBD1. Trimming at V came to 5 bases and at J to 10 bases, leaving 9 bases not matched to a gene. The CDR3 spans 15 residues. Per germline, CDR1 SGHAT and CDR2 FQNNGV. In DNA form, the CDR3 reads TGTGCCAGCAGCGCGGACAGGGGATTGTGGTCACCCCTCCACTTT. Translated, it gives CASSADRGLWSPLHF.

V and J are TRBV7-6 and TRBJ1-1; D uncertain. The CDR3 spans 15 residues. With 1 base removed from V and 1 base from J, the gap between germline ends came to 10 bases. Per germline, CDR1 SGHVS and CDR2 FNYEAQ. The CDR3 reads CASSLGGRANTEAFF. CDR3 nucleotides: TGTGCCAGCAGCTTAGGTGGGCGGGCGAACACTGAAGCTTTCTTT.

This chain joins TRBV15 and TRBJ1-1; 8 bases fit TRBD1. V lost 0 bases to trimming and J lost 0 bases; unmatched junction nucleotides: 3. The CDR3 has 16 residues. In germline, CDR1 is LNHNV, CDR2 YYDKDF (reference sequence). The CDR3 DNA sequence: TGTGCCACCAGCAGAGAGAGACAGGGGCTGAACACTGAAGCTTTCTTT. Translating gives CATSRERQGLNTEAFF.